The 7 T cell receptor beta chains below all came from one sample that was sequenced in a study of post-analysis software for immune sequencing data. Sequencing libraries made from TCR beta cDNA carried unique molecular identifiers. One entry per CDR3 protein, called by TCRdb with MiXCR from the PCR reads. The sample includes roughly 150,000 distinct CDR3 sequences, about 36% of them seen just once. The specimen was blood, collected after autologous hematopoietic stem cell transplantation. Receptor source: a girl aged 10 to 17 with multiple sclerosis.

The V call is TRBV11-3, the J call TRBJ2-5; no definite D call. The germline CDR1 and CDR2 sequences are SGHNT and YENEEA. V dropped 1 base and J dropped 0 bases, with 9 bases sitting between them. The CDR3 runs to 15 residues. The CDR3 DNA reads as TGTGCCAGCAGCTTAGGACAACAGTACCAAGAGACCCAGTACTTC. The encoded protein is CASSLGQQYQETQYF.

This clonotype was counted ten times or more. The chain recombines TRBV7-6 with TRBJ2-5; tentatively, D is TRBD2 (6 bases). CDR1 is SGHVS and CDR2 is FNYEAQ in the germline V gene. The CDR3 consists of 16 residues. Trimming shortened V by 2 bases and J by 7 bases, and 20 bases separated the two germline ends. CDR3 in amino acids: CASSLYGGLDRGTQYF. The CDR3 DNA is TGTGCCAGCAGCTTATATGGGGGACTTGACCGAGGGACCCAGTACTTC. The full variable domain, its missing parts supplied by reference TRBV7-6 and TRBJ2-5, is GAGVSQSPRYKVTKRGQDVALRCDPISGHVSLYWYRQALGQGPEFLTYFNYEAQQDKSGLPNDRFSAERPEGSISTLTIQRTEQRDSAMYRCASSLYGGLDRGTQYFGPGTRLLVL.

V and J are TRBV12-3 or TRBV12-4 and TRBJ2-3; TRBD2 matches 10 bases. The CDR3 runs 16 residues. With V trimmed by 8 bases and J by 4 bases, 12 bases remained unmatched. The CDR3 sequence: CASSEFASGRADTQYF. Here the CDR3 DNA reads TGTGCCAGCTCCGAGTTTGCTAGCGGGAGAGCAGATACGCAGTATTTT.

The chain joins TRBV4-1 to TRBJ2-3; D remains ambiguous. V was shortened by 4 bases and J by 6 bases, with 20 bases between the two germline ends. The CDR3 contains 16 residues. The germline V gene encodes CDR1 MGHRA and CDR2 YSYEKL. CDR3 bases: TGCGCCAGCAGCCTCATAATGCCACCGGGCCTCGATACGCAGTATTTT. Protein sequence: CASSLIMPPGLDTQYF.

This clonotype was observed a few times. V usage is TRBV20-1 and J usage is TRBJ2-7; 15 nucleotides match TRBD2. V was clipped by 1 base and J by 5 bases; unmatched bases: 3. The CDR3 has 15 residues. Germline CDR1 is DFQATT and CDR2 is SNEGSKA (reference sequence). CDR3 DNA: TGCAGTGCTAGAGGCGGACTAGCGGGAGGGAACGAGCAGTACTTC. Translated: CSARGGLAGGNEQYF.

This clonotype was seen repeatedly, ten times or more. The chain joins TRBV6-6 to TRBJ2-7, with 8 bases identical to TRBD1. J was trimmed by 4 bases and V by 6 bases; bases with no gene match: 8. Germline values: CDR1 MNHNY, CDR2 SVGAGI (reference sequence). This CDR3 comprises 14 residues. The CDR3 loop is CASRYGQGAYEQYF. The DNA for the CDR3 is TGTGCCAGCAGATACGGACAGGGAGCATACGAGCAGTACTTC.

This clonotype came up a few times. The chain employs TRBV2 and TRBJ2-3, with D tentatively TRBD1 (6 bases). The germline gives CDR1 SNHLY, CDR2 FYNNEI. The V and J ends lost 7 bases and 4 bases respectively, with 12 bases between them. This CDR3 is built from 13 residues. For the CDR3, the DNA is TGTGCCAGCATTGGACAGCAATCAGATACGCAGTATTTT. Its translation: CASIGQQSDTQYF.